This T cell receptor (beta chain) was recorded in a study of technical replicates of blood from a few donors. Sequencing was performed with immunoSEQ multiplex PCR; in TCRdb, only in-frame clones are kept and a portion is missing. The sample consists of about 82,000 clones, just over 95% of them appearing once. Germline V gene sequence: CDR1 MGHDK, CDR2 SYGVNS. V lost 3 bases and J 8 bases, leaving 13 bases between the germline ends. The CDR3 length is 13 residues. This TCR was sampled from a human donor in good health. The chain carries TRBV25-1 and TRBJ1-2; D remains unclear. Sequencing was performed on T cells isolated from PBMCs. The CDR3 protein is CASSDSNLVGYTF. CDR3 coding DNA: TGTGCCAGCAGTGATTCTAACTTGGTCGGCTACACCTTC.